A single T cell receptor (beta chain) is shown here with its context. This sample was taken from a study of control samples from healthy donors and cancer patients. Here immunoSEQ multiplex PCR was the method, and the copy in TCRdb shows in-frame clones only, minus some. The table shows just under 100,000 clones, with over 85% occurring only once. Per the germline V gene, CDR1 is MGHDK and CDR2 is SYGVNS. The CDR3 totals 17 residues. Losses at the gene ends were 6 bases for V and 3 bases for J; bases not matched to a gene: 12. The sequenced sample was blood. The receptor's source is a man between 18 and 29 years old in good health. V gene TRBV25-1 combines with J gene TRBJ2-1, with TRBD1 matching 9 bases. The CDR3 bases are TGTGCCAGCAGCGACAACACCGACAGGGGGAGCTACAATGAGCAGTTCTTC. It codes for CASSDNTDRGSYNEQFF.